Listed below are T cell receptor beta chains from one sample, sequenced in a study of blood T cell repertoires in COVID-19. Profiling relied on immunoSEQ multiplex PCR, and the TCRdb table lists in-frame clones only, not all of them. The data show about 70,000 clones, around 85% seen once. The sequenced sample consisted of peripheral blood. These receptors were taken from a man older than 75 with acute or convalescent COVID-19. Each CDR3 is given with its conserved first and last residue. The order of the fields is J gene, clone size, V gene, D gene, CDR3 protein, CDR3 DNA. The D gene is left open where the match is weak. Rows may omit the clone size; those that give it use once, few, many or a size class.

j_call: TRBJ1-1; clone_size: .; v_call: TRBV28; d_call: TRBD1; cdr3_aa: CASSLSKGQAREAFF; cdr3_nt: TGTGCCAGCAGTTTATCGAAAGGACAGGCCCGTGAAGCTTTCTTT
j_call: TRBJ1-4; clone_size: .; v_call: TRBV7-2; d_call: .; cdr3_aa: CASSQTARGNEKLFF; cdr3_nt: TGTGCCAGCAGCCAGACAGCCAGAGGAAATGAAAAACTGTTTTTT
j_call: TRBJ1-2; clone_size: .; v_call: TRBV19; d_call: TRBD1; cdr3_aa: CASSPRDRGALGYTF; cdr3_nt: TGTGCCAGTAGTCCCCGGGACAGGGGCGCGTTAGGCTACACCTTC
j_call: TRBJ2-2; clone_size: .; v_call: TRBV20-1; d_call: TRBD1; cdr3_aa: CSASTIQGASKTGELFF; cdr3_nt: TGCAGTGCTAGTACTATCCAGGGGGCGTCGAAAACCGGGGAGCTGTTTTTT
j_call: TRBJ2-7; clone_size: .; v_call: TRBV4-3; d_call: .; cdr3_aa: CASSLTGIGNEQYF; cdr3_nt: TGCGCCAGCAGCCTAACAGGGATTGGAAACGAGCAGTACTTC
j_call: TRBJ1-5; clone_size: .; v_call: TRBV24-1; d_call: .; cdr3_aa: CATGPTLDNQPQHF; cdr3_nt: TGTGCCACCGGGCCCACTTTAGACAATCAGCCCCAGCATTTT
j_call: TRBJ1-1; clone_size: .; v_call: TRBV6-5; d_call: .; cdr3_aa: CASSSVGGASTEAFF; cdr3_nt: TGTGCCAGCAGTTCCGTTGGGGGGGCTAGCACTGAAGCTTTCTTT
j_call: TRBJ2-1; clone_size: few; v_call: TRBV4-1; d_call: .; cdr3_aa: CASSQADILSYNEQFF; cdr3_nt: TGCGCCAGCAGCCAAGCCGACATCCTCTCCTACAATGAGCAGTTCTTC
j_call: TRBJ2-1; clone_size: .; v_call: TRBV3-1/TRBV3-2; d_call: TRBD1; cdr3_aa: CASSRQGPNEQFF; cdr3_nt: TGTGCCAGCAGCCGACAGGGTCCCAATGAGCAGTTCTTC
j_call: TRBJ2-6; clone_size: .; v_call: TRBV28; d_call: .; cdr3_aa: CASSTRGISGANVLTF; cdr3_nt: TGTGCCAGCAGTACTAGGGGGATCTCTGGGGCCAACGTCCTGACTTTC
j_call: TRBJ2-7; clone_size: .; v_call: TRBV28; d_call: TRBD2; cdr3_aa: CASRYSGRAGYEQYF; cdr3_nt: TGTGCCAGCAGATATAGCGGGAGGGCCGGGTACGAGCAGTACTTC
j_call: TRBJ2-7; clone_size: .; v_call: TRBV19; d_call: TRBD1; cdr3_aa: CASSSPSGTGDSYEQYF; cdr3_nt: TGTGCCAGTAGTTCCCCGTCCGGGACAGGCGACTCCTACGAGCAGTACTTC
j_call: TRBJ2-2; clone_size: .; v_call: TRBV11-3; d_call: TRBD1; cdr3_aa: CASSRQGTGAGELFF; cdr3_nt: TGTGCCAGCAGCCGACAGGGGACGGGCGCCGGGGAGCTGTTTTTT
j_call: TRBJ1-3; clone_size: once; v_call: TRBV5-4; d_call: .; cdr3_aa: CASSLQGSGNTIYF; cdr3_nt: TGTGCCAGCAGCTTGCAGGGATCTGGAAACACCATATATTTT
j_call: TRBJ2-3; clone_size: once; v_call: TRBV5-1; d_call: .; cdr3_aa: CASSLEPRDTQYF; cdr3_nt: TGCGCCAGCAGCTTGGAGCCCCGGGATACGCAGTATTTT
j_call: TRBJ2-5; clone_size: .; v_call: TRBV7-9; d_call: .; cdr3_aa: CASSLNWGEETQYF; cdr3_nt: TGTGCCAGCAGCTTAAATTGGGGGGAGGAGACCCAGTACTTC
j_call: TRBJ1-3; clone_size: .; v_call: TRBV7-8; d_call: .; cdr3_aa: CASSPTVPGNTIYF; cdr3_nt: TGTGCCAGCAGCCCTACCGTTCCTGGAAACACCATATATTTT
j_call: TRBJ1-5; clone_size: .; v_call: TRBV9; d_call: TRBD1; cdr3_aa: CASSVGTGDGQPQHF; cdr3_nt: TGTGCCAGCAGCGTAGGAACAGGGGATGGTCAGCCCCAGCATTTT
j_call: TRBJ1-2; clone_size: .; v_call: TRBV5-6; d_call: .; cdr3_aa: CASGPWGIANYGYTF; cdr3_nt: TGTGCCAGCGGACCCTGGGGCATCGCCAACTATGGCTACACCTTC
j_call: TRBJ2-1; clone_size: .; v_call: TRBV9; d_call: TRBD1; cdr3_aa: CASNTGTGVVNEQFF; cdr3_nt: TGTGCCAGCAACACTGGGACAGGGGTCGTCAATGAGCAGTTCTTC
j_call: TRBJ2-7; clone_size: once; v_call: TRBV9; d_call: .; cdr3_aa: CASSVTSHEQYF; cdr3_nt: TGTGCCAGCAGCGTGACTTCCCACGAGCAGTACTTC
j_call: TRBJ2-1; clone_size: .; v_call: TRBV6-2/TRBV6-3; d_call: TRBD2; cdr3_aa: CASSYDVGTSGPINEQFF; cdr3_nt: TGTGCCAGCAGCTATGATGTAGGGACTAGCGGGCCTATCAATGAGCAGTTCTTC
j_call: TRBJ2-7; clone_size: .; v_call: TRBV19; d_call: .; cdr3_aa: CASSTKPGTNEQYF; cdr3_nt: TGTGCCAGTAGCACTAAGCCGGGAACCAACGAGCAGTACTTC